A selection of T cell receptor beta chains follows, all from one sample in a study of STAT3 mutations in large granular lymphocyte leukemia. Repertoires were generated with immunoSEQ multiplex PCR, while TCRdb's copy carries only in-frame clones and drops some. The sample holds roughly 25,000 clones, approximately 94% seen once. Material: peripheral blood mononuclear cells. The receptors come from a man aged 35 to 55 with T-cell large granular lymphocyte leukemia. Some clones in this sample may be carry-over from other donors' samples. Each CDR3 is given with its conserved first and last residue.

J,V,CDR3
TRBJ1-2,TRBV5-4,CASSARTGYGYTF
TRBJ2-6,TRBV29-1,CSVGGGDTGANVLTF
TRBJ2-7,TRBV21-1,CASSIGKDSETYEQYF
TRBJ2-7,TRBV11-1,CASSLIGVATTEQYF
TRBJ1-5,TRBV19,CASSTEGGSNQPQHF
TRBJ2-7,TRBV29-1,CSVFTSGHYEQYF
TRBJ1-1,TRBV29-1,CSVEPQRNTEAFF
TRBJ1-1,TRBV18,CASSGEMNTEAFF
TRBJ2-3,TRBV19,CASSEDRGTQYF
TRBJ1-2,TRBV20-1,CSASRDYGYTF
TRBJ1-1,TRBV29-1,CSVEYLARGALTEAFF
TRBJ1-4,TRBV7-9,CASSLDGTAPGEKLFF
TRBJ1-2,TRBV28,CASSSTRGTANYGYTF
TRBJ2-1,TRBV5-6,CASSLGLAGGTYNEQFF
TRBJ2-1,TRBV7-2,CASSSRRGSEQFF
TRBJ1-3,TRBV10-3,CAISEGPLSGNTIYF
TRBJ2-7,TRBV27,CASSPTPDALAYEQYF
TRBJ2-2,TRBV7-2,CASSFGGAFGELFF
TRBJ2-3,TRBV5-6,CASSWRTDTQYF
TRBJ2-7,TRBV7-2,CASSATSGVGEQYF
TRBJ2-3,TRBV15,CATSRGGQSTDTQYF
TRBJ1-4,TRBV18,CASSPSLGQGNEKLFF
TRBJ2-3,TRBV18,CASPPRDRGRDQSATQYF
TRBJ1-6,TRBV30,CAWSPLDNSPLHF
TRBJ2-7,TRBV30,CAWRAGDEQYF
TRBJ1-2,TRBV29-1,CSSLRDGGYTF
TRBJ2-2,TRBV25-1,CASSSNRGLAGELFF
TRBJ2-5,TRBV5-4,CASSPGAEYQETQYF
TRBJ2-1,TRBV7-2,CASSLDSSYNEQFF
TRBJ2-7,TRBV4-3,CASSQDHGTDPPREQYF
TRBJ1-2,TRBV18,CASSPESGANYGYTF
TRBJ2-1,TRBV5-1,CASSPQGGSYNEQFF
TRBJ1-2,TRBV6-1,CASGQGDIGSNGYTF
TRBJ2-7,TRBV5-1,CASTQGGTGTYEQYF
TRBJ2-7,TRBV5-6,CASSLTPVAEQYF
TRBJ1-2,TRBV13,CASSLSQGIRGYTF
TRBJ1-5,TRBV18,CASSPQGNQPQHF
TRBJ1-1,TRBV7-2,CASSLNDIYTEAFF
TRBJ1-6,TRBV4-1,CASSQDILIAPLHF
TRBJ1-6,TRBV28,CASSLVISDSPLHF
TRBJ2-1,TRBV11-2,CASSPQGLAARNEQFF
TRBJ1-6,TRBV19,CASSQTRQGYNSPLHF
TRBJ2-7,TRBV5-1,CASSPGQPNEDEQYF
TRBJ1-4,TRBV4-1,CASSQGRGTENEKLFF
TRBJ1-3,TRBV4-3,CASSQDLSGSSGNTIYF
TRBJ1-5,TRBV7-9,CASSSWDDNQPQHF
TRBJ2-7,TRBV7-9,CASSRDYYEQYF
TRBJ2-3,TRBV18,CASSSWDTQYF
TRBJ2-2,TRBV2,CASSLDRANTGELFF
TRBJ2-3,TRBV5-4,CASSRRAGVDTDTQYF
TRBJ2-1,TRBV7-6,CASSSGGEQFF
TRBJ1-6,TRBV7-9,CASSLPPPTPLHF